This T cell receptor (beta chain) was obtained from a study of regulatory T cells in long-lasting Graves disease. The authors built TCR beta libraries using iRepertoire HTBI primers and Arm-PCR of CDR3 regions. TCRdb recomputed calls from the multiplex PCR reads with MiXCR, one row per CDR3 protein. The profile shows about 660,000 distinct CDR3 sequences, around 30% of them singletons. The V and J ends lost 0 bases and 7 bases respectively, with 16 bases between them. Germline CDR1 reads DFQATT; CDR2 reads SNEGSKA (reference sequence). This CDR3 spans 15 amino acids. Time point defined: persistent/refractory GD, antithyroid drugs over 5 years with positive TRAb. Scientists built the TCR library using RNA that was extracted from PBMCs. Patients were from an endocrinology department in Xi'an, China.

Sequenced material: peripheral blood mononuclear cells (PBMCs), taken when the disease was refractory, from a patient treated with antithyroid drugs. The chain links TRBV20-1 to TRBJ1-5; D perhaps matches TRBD1 (5 bases). This clonotype was obtained from a female donor with Graves disease. The CDR3 nucleotides are TGCAGTGCTAGAGATCGGATGGGGGGAGGCCAGCCCCAGCATTTT. Protein product: CSARDRMGGGQPQHF.